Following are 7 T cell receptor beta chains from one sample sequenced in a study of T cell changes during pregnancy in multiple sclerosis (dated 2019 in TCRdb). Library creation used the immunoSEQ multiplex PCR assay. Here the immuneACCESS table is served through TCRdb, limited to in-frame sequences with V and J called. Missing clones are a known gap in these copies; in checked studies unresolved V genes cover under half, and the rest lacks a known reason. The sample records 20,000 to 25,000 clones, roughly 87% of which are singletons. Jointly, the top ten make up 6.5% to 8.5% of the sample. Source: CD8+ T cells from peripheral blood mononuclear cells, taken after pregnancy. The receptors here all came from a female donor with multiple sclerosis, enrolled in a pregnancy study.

The CDR3 here is CASSPGPYTGETSGNTIYF. The CDR3 nucleotides read TGTGCCAGCAGCCCAGGTCCCTACACAGGGGAAACCTCTGGAAACACCATATATTTT. This chain connects TRBV7-2 to TRBJ1-3; 7 bases are shared with TRBD1. Germline V gene data show CDR1 as SGHTA and CDR2 as FQGNSA. This CDR3 comprises 19 residues. The junction had 16 bases not matched to a gene; V was cut back by 5 bases and J by 0 bases.

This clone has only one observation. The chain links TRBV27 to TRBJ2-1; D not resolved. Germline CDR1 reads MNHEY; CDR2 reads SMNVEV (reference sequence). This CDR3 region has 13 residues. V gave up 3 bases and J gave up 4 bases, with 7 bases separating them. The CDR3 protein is CASSFDSYNEQFF. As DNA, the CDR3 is TGTGCCAGCAGTTTCGACTCATACAATGAGCAGTTCTTC.

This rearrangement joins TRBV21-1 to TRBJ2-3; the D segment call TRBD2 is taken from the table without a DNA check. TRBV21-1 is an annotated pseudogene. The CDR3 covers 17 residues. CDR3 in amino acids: CASSKAGGRRYSDTQYF. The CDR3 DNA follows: TGTGCCAGCAGCAAAGCGGGCGGGAGAAGGTACTCTGATACGCAGTATTTT.

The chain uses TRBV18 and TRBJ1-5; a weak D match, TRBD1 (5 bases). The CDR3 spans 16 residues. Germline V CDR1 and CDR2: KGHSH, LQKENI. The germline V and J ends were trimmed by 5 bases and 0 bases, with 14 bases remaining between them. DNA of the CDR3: TGTGCCAGCTCAGATGAACAGGTTTATAGCAATCAGCCCCAGCATTTT. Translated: CASSDEQVYSNQPQHF.

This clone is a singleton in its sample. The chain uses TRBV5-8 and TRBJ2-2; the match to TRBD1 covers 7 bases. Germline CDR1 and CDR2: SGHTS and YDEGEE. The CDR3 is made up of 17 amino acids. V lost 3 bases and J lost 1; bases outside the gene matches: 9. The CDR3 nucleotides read TGTGCCAGCAGCTCCCTTAACAGGGGCCAGAACACCGGGGAGCTGTTTTTT. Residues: CASSSLNRGQNTGELFF.

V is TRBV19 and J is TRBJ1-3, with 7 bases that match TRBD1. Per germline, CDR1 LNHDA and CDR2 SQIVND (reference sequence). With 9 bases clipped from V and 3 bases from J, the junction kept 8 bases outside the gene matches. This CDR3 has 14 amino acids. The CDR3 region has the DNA TGTGCCAGCAAGAAGACAGGGATTGGAAACACCATATATTTT. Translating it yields CASKKTGIGNTIYF. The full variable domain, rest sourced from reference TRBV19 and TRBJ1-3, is DGGITQSPKYLFRKEGQNVTLSCEQNLNHDAMYWYRQDPGQGLRLIYYSQIVNDFQKGDIAEGYSVSREKKESFPLTVTSAQKNPTAFYLCASKKTGIGNTIYFGEGSWLTVV.

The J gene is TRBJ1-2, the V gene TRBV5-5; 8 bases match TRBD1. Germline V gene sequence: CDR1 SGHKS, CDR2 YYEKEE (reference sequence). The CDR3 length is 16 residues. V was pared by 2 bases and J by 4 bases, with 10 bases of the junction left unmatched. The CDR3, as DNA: TGTGCCAGCAGCTTAGATCCCCGACAGGGGAGCTATGGCTACACCTTC. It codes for CASSLDPRQGSYGYTF.